The source of this T cell receptor beta chain is a study of blood T cell repertoires in COVID-19. Study in general: Some COVID-19 samples were acute and others convalescent; all came from the United States, Italy and Spain.

Sequencing was performed with immunoSEQ multiplex PCR; in TCRdb, only in-frame clones are kept and a portion is missing. The table includes more than 200,000 clones, approximately 85% detected once. This clonotype was obtained from a woman of 80 years or more with COVID-19, enrolled during active disease. Sequenced: peripheral blood.

The CDR3 sequence is CASSGEELNTEAFF. CDR3 coding DNA: TGTGCCAGCAGTGGAGAAGAGCTGAACACTGAAGCTTTCTTT. J is TRBJ1-1 and V is TRBV2, with D uncertain. Trimming stripped 4 bases from V and 0 bases from J, with 9 bases between. Germline V gene data show CDR1 as SNHLY and CDR2 as FYNNEI. The CDR3 loop spans 14 amino acids.